This T cell receptor beta chain emerged from a study of shared clonotypes between healthy human individuals. J was trimmed by 0 bases and V by 6 bases; bases with no gene match: 13. Germline CDR1 MDHEN, CDR2 SYDVKM. CDR3 length: 18 amino acids. The assay was carried out at the deep level. The method was immunoSEQ multiplex PCR; TCRdb's version includes in-frame clones alone and lacks a portion of them. The top ten clones hold 0.3% of a sample with roughly 570,000 clones, roughly 98% of them seen once. In the naive CD8 group, cells lacked CD45RO and were positively selected for CCR7, so terminally differentiated effector memory CD45RA+ cells were left out.

The source of this sequence is a man aged 30 to 45 in good health. Sequenced material: naive CD8+ T cells sorted from blood. The rearrangement joins TRBV28 to TRBJ1-5, with TRBD1 matching 8 bases. The CDR3 sequence: CASSSRGQTGYSNQPQHF. DNA of the CDR3: TGTGCCAGCAGCTCCAGGGGGCAGACGGGTTATAGCAATCAGCCCCAGCATTTT.